This T cell receptor beta chain came from a study of blood T cells in healthy people across ages. Study-wide results and limits: The percentage of naive T cells correlated strongly with TCR beta diversity. Expanded clonotype changes were possibly confounded by unknown donor CMV status.

As regards this clonotype: The target antigen is unknown. One end of the junction varies from germline; a read error may be responsible.

A second about 7 to 12 cycle PCR used barcoded and J-beta primers. Each cDNA molecule, via a template-switch adaptor with 12 random nucleotides, was tagged. TCRdb reanalysed the 5' RACE reads using MiXCR and keeps one entry per CDR3 protein. The table has roughly 640,000 distinct CDR3 sequences, about 30% seen once; the top ten hold about a sixth. This CDR3 region has 13 residues. Germline-derived CDR1 and CDR2 are MNHEY and SVGEGT. The chain recombines TRBV6-2 or TRBV6-3 with TRBJ1-2, with unresolved D. The TCR originated in an elderly woman in good health. The sample taken for sequencing was blood. The CDR3 protein is CASSLQWYYGHTF. CDR3 DNA: TGTGCCAGCAGCCTTCAGTGGTACTATGGCCACACCTTC.